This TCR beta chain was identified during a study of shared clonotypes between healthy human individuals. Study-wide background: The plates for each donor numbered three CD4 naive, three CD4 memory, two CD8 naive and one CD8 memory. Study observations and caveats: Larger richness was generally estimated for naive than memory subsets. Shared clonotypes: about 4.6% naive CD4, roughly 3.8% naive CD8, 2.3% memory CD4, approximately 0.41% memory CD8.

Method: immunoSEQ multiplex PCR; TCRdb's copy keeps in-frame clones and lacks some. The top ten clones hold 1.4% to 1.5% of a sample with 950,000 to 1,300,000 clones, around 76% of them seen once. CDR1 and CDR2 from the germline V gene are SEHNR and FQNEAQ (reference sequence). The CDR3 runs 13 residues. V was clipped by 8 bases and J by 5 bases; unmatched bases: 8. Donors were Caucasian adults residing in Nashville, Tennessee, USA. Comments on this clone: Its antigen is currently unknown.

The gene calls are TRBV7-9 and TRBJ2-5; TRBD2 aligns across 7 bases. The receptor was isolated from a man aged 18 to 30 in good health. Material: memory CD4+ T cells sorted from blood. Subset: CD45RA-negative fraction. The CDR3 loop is CASSMTGGETQYF. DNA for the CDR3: TGTGCCAGCTCCATGACCGGGGGGGAGACCCAGTACTTC.